This T cell receptor (beta chain) emerged from a study of blood T cells in healthy people across ages. The second PCR ran about 6 to 11 cycles with a sample-barcoded 5' primer and J-beta primers. TCRdb reanalysed the 5' RACE reads using MiXCR and keeps one entry per CDR3 protein. The table includes over a million distinct CDR3 sequences, more than 40% detected once. This clonotype was counted a few times. The germline V gene has CDR1 SQVTM and CDR2 ANQGSEA. With 6 bases removed from V and 0 bases from J, the gap between germline ends came to 14 bases. This CDR3 has 14 residues. This clonotype originated in a woman aged 55-70 years in good health. V usage is TRBV29-1 and J usage is TRBJ1-1, with D possibly TRBD1 on 5 matching bases. The sample taken for sequencing was blood. The CDR3 nucleotides are TGCAGCGTCCCTGGTGGGGGGGTGAACACTGAAGCTTTCTTT. This translates into CSVPGGGVNTEAFF.